Following are 10 T cell receptor beta chains from one sample sequenced in a study of CD8 T cells in ankylosing spondylitis (dated by TCRdb to between 2016 and 2019). The library was prepared using 5' RACE. Sequencing instrument: Illumina HiSeq 2500. TCRdb reprocessed the public reads (quality trimming at Q25 with fastp, clone calling with MiXCR) and kept in-frame beta chains. Under each unique CDR3 protein, matching rows form one entry showing the most common genes and DNA. Across this sample there are 300,000 to 350,000 distinct CDR3 sequences, with less than 25% seen only once. Jointly, the top ten make up approximately 3.7% of the sample. The sample consisted of blood, either unsorted or a sorted T cell fraction (not recorded which). The receptors stem from a female donor with ankylosing spondylitis or in good health (not recorded which).

This rearrangement joins TRBV20-1 to TRBJ2-5; 8 nucleotides align to TRBD2. Per germline, CDR1 DFQATT and CDR2 SNEGSKA (reference sequence). This CDR3 spans 14 amino acids. The V segment lost 5 bases and the J segment 5 bases; nucleotides outside the gene matches: 10. The CDR3 spells CSAQLAARRETQYF. CDR3 in DNA: TGCAGTGCTCAACTAGCGGCCCGGAGGGAGACCCAGTACTTC.

This clonotype was seen at least ten times. The rearrangement links TRBV4-2 to TRBJ2-5, with 7 nucleotides matching TRBD2. CDR1 is LGHNA, CDR2 YNFKEQ, per germline. V was pared by 2 bases and J by 4 bases, with 10 bases of the junction left unmatched. CDR3 length: 16 residues. The CDR3 protein is CASSQSSTRGVETQYF. In DNA, the CDR3 is TGTGCCAGCAGCCAATCGTCGACTCGGGGGGTAGAGACCCAGTACTTC.

This clonotype has a count of ten or more. J is TRBJ1-1 and V is TRBV29-1; tentatively, D is TRBD1 (5 bases). Germline CDR1 SQVTM, CDR2 ANQGSEA. The CDR3 length is 13 residues. Deletions cut 1 base from V and 5 bases from J, with 11 bases between. As DNA, the CDR3 is TGCAGCGTTGAAGGAGGGGAGGGGACTGAAGCTTTCTTT. It specifies CSVEGGEGTEAFF.

This clonotype has only a few counts. The chain employs TRBV20-1 and TRBJ2-3; 11 bases line up with TRBD2. Germline values: CDR1 DFQATT, CDR2 SNEGSKA (reference sequence). CDR3 length: 15 amino acids. With V trimmed by 5 bases and J by 0 bases, 4 bases remained unmatched. In DNA, the CDR3 is TGCAGTGCTGGTAGACTAGCGGGAAGCACAGATACGCAGTATTTT. Residues: CSAGRLAGSTDTQYF.

This chain connects TRBV12-3 or TRBV12-4 to TRBJ2-4; D is undetermined. This CDR3 is 18 amino acids long. Trimming stripped 2 bases from V and 2 bases from J, with 19 bases between. The CDR3 DNA is TGTGCCAGCAGTTTACGCTGGCAGGCCTGGAGCTCCAAAAACATTCAGTACTTC. The encoded protein is CASSLRWQAWSSKNIQYF.

The chain joins TRBV19 to TRBJ2-1, with 9 bases matching TRBD2. The CDR3 is made up of 16 amino acids. Germline V gives CDR1 LNHDA, CDR2 SQIVND (reference sequence). V dropped 7 bases and J dropped 4; count of bases not matched to a gene: 11. The CDR3 sequence is CASTGAGGVGYNEQFF. DNA for the CDR3: TGTGCCAGTACGGGAGCGGGAGGAGTGGGGTACAATGAGCAGTTCTTC.

The rearrangement links TRBV12-3 or TRBV12-4 to TRBJ2-7; perhaps TRBD1 as D (5 bases). V was clipped by 5 bases and J by 2 bases, with 10 bases between them. There are 13 residues in the CDR3. The CDR3 region is CASSATGAYEQYF. CDR3 DNA sequence: TGTGCCAGCAGTGCTACAGGCGCCTACGAGCAGTACTTC.

The chain is built from TRBV14 and TRBJ2-1; D remains ambiguous. The CDR3 loop spans 16 amino acids. The V gene lost 4 bases and the J gene lost 3 bases, with 16 bases spanning the gap. CDR1 and CDR2 from the germline V gene are SGHDN and FVKESK. CDR3 sequence: CASSPVAGAHYNEQFF. In DNA, the CDR3 is TGTGCCAGCAGCCCCGTAGCCGGAGCCCACTACAATGAGCAGTTCTTC. Combining the CDR3 with reference TRBV14 and TRBJ2-1 gives the whole variable domain EAGVTQFPSHSVIEKGQTVTLRCDPISGHDNLYWYRRVMGKEIKFLLHFVKESKQDESGMPNNRFLAERTGGTYSTLKVQPAELEDSGVYFCASSPVAGAHYNEQFFGPGTRLTVL.

This clonotype has only a few counts. V usage is TRBV11-1 and J usage is TRBJ1-5; D gene unclear. Trimming left V 2 bases short and J 15 bases short, with 8 bases between. The V gene's germline CDR1 is SGHAT and CDR2 FQDESV (reference sequence). The CDR3 is 10 amino acids. The chain's CDR3 is CASSLTFGHF. The CDR3, as DNA: TGTGCCAGCAGCTTAACTTTCGGGCATTTT.

The V gene is TRBV20-1, the J gene TRBJ2-2, with 8 bases lining up with TRBD2. CDR3 length: 13 residues. J gave up 4 bases and V 5 bases, and 3 bases lay outside the gene matches. Germline-derived CDR1 and CDR2 are DFQATT and SNEGSKA (reference sequence). In DNA form, the CDR3 reads TGCAGTGCTCCCCGGGGGGGCACCGGGGAGCTGTTTTTT. Its protein product is CSAPRGGTGELFF.